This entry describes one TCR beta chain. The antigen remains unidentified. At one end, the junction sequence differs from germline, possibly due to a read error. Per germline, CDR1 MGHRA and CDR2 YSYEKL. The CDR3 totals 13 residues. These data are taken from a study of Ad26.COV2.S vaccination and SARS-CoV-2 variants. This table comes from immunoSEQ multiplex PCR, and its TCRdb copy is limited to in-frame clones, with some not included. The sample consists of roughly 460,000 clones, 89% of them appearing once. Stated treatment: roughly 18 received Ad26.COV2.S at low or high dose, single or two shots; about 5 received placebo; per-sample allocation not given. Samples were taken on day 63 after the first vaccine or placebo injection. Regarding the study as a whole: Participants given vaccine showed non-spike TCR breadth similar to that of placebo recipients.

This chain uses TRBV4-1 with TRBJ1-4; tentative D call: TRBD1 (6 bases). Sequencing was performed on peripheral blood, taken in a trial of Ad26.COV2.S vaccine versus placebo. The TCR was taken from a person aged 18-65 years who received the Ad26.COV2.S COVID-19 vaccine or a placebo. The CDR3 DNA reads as TGCGCCAGCAGCCAAGTCGGGGGCGGAGGACGGGTCTTT. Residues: CASSQVGGGGRVF.